This T cell receptor beta chain was sequenced in a study of identical twins. Findings and caveats of the study: Excess twin sharing in beta out-of-frame sequences was weaker.

This clonotype was counted only a few times. Its target is unknown. Unique molecular identifiers were present on the cDNA, and a universal primer site came from template switching. One entry per CDR3 protein, called by TCRdb with MiXCR from the 5' RACE reads. The sample shows 230,000 or so distinct CDR3 sequences, around 8% of them seen only once. The CDR3 is 15 amino acids. The V and J ends lost 2 bases and 7 bases, in that order; junction bases with no gene match: 8. Germline V gives CDR1 ENHRY, CDR2 SYGVKD. Separately, the same data were catalogued under a study of yellow fever vaccine responses in identical twins.

The sample consisted of CD8+ T cells sorted from blood. This sequence joins TRBV10-3 and TRBJ1-1, with 9 positions matching TRBD1. This clonotype originated in a woman in her late teens or twenties in good health. CDR3 region: CAISEPWTGEVEAFF. The CDR3 region has the DNA TGTGCCATCAGTGAGCCTTGGACAGGGGAAGTTGAAGCTTTCTTT.